A single T cell receptor beta chain is shown here with its context. Its antigen is unidentified. This CDR3 has 17 amino acids. Losses at the gene ends were 4 bases for V and 6 bases for J; bases not matched to a gene: 9. This entry comes from a study of CD8+CD57+ T cells in acquired aplastic anemia. Study-wide results and caveats: About 28 sequences, all CD8+ CDR3, were shared between patients and controls.

Profiling that covered TCR beta VDJ and CDR3 relied on genomic DNA as its template. TCRdb recomputed calls from the reads with MiXCR, one row per CDR3 protein. This table has 210,000 or so distinct CDR3 sequences, about half appearing once. The authors sequenced patients whose flow cytometry had shown CD8+CD57+ cell expansion. The sample was sorted CD4+, CD8+, or CD8+CD57+ T cells (not recorded which) from PBMCs. The chain has TRBV12-3 or TRBV12-4 and TRBJ2-1, with 13 nucleotides matching TRBD2. This sequence was found in a human donor with aplastic anemia. Here the CDR3 reads CASSSRSLAGGGNEQFF. The CDR3 DNA sequence: TGTGCCAGCAGTTCCCGTTCACTAGCGGGGGGGGGCAATGAGCAGTTCTTC.